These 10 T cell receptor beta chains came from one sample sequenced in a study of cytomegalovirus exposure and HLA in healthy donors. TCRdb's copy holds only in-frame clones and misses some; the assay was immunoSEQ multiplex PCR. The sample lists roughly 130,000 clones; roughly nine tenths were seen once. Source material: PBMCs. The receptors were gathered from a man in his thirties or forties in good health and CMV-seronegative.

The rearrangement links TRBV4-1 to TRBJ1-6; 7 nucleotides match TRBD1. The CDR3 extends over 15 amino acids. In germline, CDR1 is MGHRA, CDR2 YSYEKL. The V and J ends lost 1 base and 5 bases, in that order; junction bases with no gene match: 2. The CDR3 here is CASSQAGTDNSPLHF. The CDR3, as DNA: TGCGCCAGCAGCCAAGCTGGGACAGATAATTCACCCCTCCACTTT.

The CDR3 sequence: CASSLGALGHEQYF. The CDR3 region has the DNA TGTGCCAGCAGTTTAGGGGCATTAGGCCACGAGCAGTACTTC. The gene calls are TRBV27 and TRBJ2-7; D may be TRBD1 (5 bases). Germline lookup yields CDR1 MNHEY and CDR2 SMNVEV (reference sequence). Trimming pared 2 bases from V and 5 bases from J, leaving 13 bases between. The length of the CDR3 is 14 residues.

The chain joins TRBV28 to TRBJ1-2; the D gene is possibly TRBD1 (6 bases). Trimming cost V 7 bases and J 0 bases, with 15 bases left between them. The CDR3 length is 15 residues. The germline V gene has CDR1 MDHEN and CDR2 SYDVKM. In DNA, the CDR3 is TGTGCCAGCATATTCGGCAGGGGCGCTAACTATGGCTACACCTTC. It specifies CASIFGRGANYGYTF.

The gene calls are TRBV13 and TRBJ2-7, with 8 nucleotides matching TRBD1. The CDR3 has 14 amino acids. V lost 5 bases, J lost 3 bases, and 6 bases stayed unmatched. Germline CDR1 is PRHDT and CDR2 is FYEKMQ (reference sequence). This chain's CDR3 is CASSAQDRDYEQYF. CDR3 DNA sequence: TGTGCCAGCAGCGCCCAGGACAGGGACTACGAGCAGTACTTC. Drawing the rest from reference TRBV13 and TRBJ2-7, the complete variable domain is AAGVIQSPRHLIKEKRETATLKCYPIPRHDTVYWYQQGPGQDPQFLISFYEKMQSDKGSIPDRFSAQQFSDYHSELNMSSLELGDSALYFCASSAQDRDYEQYFGPGTRLTVT.

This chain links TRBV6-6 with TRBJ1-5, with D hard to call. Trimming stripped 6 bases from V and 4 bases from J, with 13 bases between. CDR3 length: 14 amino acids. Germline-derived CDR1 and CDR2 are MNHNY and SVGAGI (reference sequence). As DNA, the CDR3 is TGTGCCAGCAGCAGCCGCCCCAGGAATCAGCCCCAGCATTTT. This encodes CASSSRPRNQPQHF.

The CDR3, as DNA: TGTGCCAGCAGCTTGGCTGGAGCGGGGGACAATGAGCAGTTCTTC. Its translation is CASSLAGAGDNEQFF. The chain links TRBV5-4 to TRBJ2-1; 8 positions match TRBD2. The ends lost 0 bases at V and 5 bases at J; junction bases unmatched: 4. The germline V gene has CDR1 SGHNT and CDR2 YYREEE (reference sequence). This CDR3 is 15 amino acids long.

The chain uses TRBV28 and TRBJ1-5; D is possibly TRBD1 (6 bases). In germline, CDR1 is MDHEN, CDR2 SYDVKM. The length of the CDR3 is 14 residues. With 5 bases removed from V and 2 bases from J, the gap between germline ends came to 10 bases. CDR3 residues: CASSPAGGNQPQHF. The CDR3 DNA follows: TGTGCCAGCAGTCCGGCAGGGGGCAATCAGCCCCAGCATTTT. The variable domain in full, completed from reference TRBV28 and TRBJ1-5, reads DVKVTQSSRYLVKRTGEKVFLECVQDMDHENMFWYRQDPGLGLRLIYFSYDVKMKEKGDIPEGYSVSREKKERFSLILESASTNQTSMYLCASSPAGGNQPQHFGDGTRLSIL.

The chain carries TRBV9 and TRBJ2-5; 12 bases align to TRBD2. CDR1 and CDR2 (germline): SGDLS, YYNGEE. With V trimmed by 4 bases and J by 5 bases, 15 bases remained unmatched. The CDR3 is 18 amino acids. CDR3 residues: CASSHPTGLAGPRETQYF. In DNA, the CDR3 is TGTGCCAGCAGCCATCCCACTGGACTAGCGGGGCCGCGGGAGACCCAGTACTTC.

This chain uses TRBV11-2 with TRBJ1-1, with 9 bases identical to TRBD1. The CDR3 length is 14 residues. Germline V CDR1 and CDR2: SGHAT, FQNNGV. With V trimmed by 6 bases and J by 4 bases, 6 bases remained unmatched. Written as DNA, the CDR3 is TGTGCCAGCAGAACAGGGGGCTCTGGCACTGAAGCTTTCTTT. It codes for CASRTGGSGTEAFF.

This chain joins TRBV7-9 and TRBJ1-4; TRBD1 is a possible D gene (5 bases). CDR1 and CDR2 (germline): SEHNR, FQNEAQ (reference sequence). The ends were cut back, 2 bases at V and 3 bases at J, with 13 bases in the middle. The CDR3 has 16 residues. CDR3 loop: CASSLLYQGSNEKLFF. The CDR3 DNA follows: TGTGCCAGCAGCTTATTATACCAGGGATCTAATGAAAAACTGTTTTTT. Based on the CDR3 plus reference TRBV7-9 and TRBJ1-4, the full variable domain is DTGVSQNPRHKITKRGQNVTFRCDPISEHNRLYWYRQTLGQGPEFLTYFQNEAQLEKSRLLSDRFSAERPKGSFSTLEIQRTEQGDSAMYLCASSLLYQGSNEKLFFGSGTQLSVL.